This entry is about one TCR beta chain. Its antigen remains unknown. This record comes from a study of OX40 agonist ivuxolimab in advanced cancers. Background on the study: Patients achieving partial responses numbered three: one hepatocellular carcinoma case and two cutaneous melanoma cases. Study conclusions and caveats: Doses of 0.1 to 3.0 mg/kg were accompanied by clonal expansion of CD4+ and CD8+ blood T cells by week 6. On average, a greater number of expanded clones characterised CD8+ T cells relative to CD4+.

TCRdb keeps only in-frame clones here, not all; method: immunoSEQ multiplex PCR. The sample contains under 85,000 clones, about 89% of which appear only once. Trimming removed 6 bases from V and 7 bases from J, with 16 bases in between. Looked up from germline, CDR1 is SGDLS and CDR2 is YYNGEE. The CDR3 consists of 14 residues. The TCR was taken from an adult with an advanced solid tumor such as melanoma, head and neck, liver or kidney cancer. The chain recombines TRBV9 with TRBJ1-4; D is possibly TRBD1 (6 bases). The sample here was CD4+ or CD8+ T cells sorted from blood, taken in a trial of the OX40 agonist ivuxolimab. The CDR3 loop reads CASNRGGNVEKLFF. CDR3 bases: TGTGCCAGCAACCGAGGGGGGAATGTTGAAAAACTGTTTTTT.